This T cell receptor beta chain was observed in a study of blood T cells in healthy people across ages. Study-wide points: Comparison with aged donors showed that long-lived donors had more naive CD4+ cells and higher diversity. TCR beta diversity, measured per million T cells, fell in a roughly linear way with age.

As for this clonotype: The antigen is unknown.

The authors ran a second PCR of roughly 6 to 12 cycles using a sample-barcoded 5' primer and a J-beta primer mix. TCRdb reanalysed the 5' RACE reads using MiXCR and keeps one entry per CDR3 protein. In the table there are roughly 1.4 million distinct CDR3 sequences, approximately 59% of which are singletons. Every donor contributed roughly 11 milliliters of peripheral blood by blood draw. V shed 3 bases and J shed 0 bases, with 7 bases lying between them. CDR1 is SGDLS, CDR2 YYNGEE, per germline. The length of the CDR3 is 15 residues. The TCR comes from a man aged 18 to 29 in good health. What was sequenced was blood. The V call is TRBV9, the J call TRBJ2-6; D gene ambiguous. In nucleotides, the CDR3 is TGTGCCAGCAGCGCTCGATACTCTGGGGCCAACGTCCTGACTTTC. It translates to CASSARYSGANVLTF.